These T cell receptor beta chains were read from a single sample in a study of early T cells in non-severe SARS-CoV-2 infection. Each CDR3 protein is one row after TCRdb ran MiXCR on the 5' RACE reads. The sample lists approximately 34,000 distinct CDR3 sequences, roughly 5% occurring once. Sequenced here: whole blood, sampled at baseline. Every receptor here comes from an adult who was a healthcare worker with PCR-confirmed SARS-CoV-2 infection or an uninfected control (not recorded which). The CDR3 runs from the conserved cysteine through the conserved F or W. Fields, in order: clone size, V gene, J gene, CDR3 protein. Clone size is not always given. Where it is, it says once, few, many or a class for expanded clones.

many	TRBV27	TRBJ2-1	CASSPMGGSSYNEQFF
many	TRBV4-1	TRBJ2-1	CASSQAGGSAYNEQFF
NA	TRBV27	TRBJ2-1	CASSLFPGQGLGYNEQFF
many	TRBV5-1	TRBJ2-1	CASSLGLAGTSSYNEQFF
few	TRBV11-2	TRBJ2-2	CASSLKGGNPTGELFF
many	TRBV29-1	TRBJ2-1	CSVLPGSGTGGYNEQFF
many	TRBV6-5	TRBJ2-5	CASRGRGGETQYF
few	TRBV19	TRBJ2-3	CASSRLDGGLAGIDTQYF
many	TRBV7-2	TRBJ1-1	CASSPSRDRRTEAFF
many	TRBV30	TRBJ1-1	CAWSVQGRGYTEAFF
many	TRBV6-1	TRBJ2-1	CASSEVLGRDYTQEQFF
many	TRBV4-2	TRBJ1-1	CASSQDHRAPEAFF
NA	TRBV29-1	TRBJ2-1	CSVRVAGSPSEQFF
many	TRBV20-1	TRBJ2-1	CSPGQSSYNEQFF
many	TRBV15	TRBJ2-1	CATSREASGRPGNEQFF
many	TRBV19	TRBJ2-5	CASSIPSGREGPELETQYF
many	TRBV7-2	TRBJ1-3	CASSLEQIGNTIYF
many	TRBV11-3	TRBJ1-1	CASSPPGVPEAFF
NA	TRBV6-1	TRBJ1-5	CASWTGGSNQPQHF
many	TRBV12-3/TRBV12-4	TRBJ2-1	CASSLESPSGRNEQFF
many	TRBV27	TRBJ2-7	CASSLLGLAGEKSSEQYF
NA	TRBV27	TRBJ2-3	CASSSYQTLRTDTQYF
NA	TRBV19	TRBJ2-1	CASTGTAYNEQFF
many	TRBV20-1	TRBJ1-2	CSAREGPPGQGRRDGYTF
NA	TRBV18	TRBJ1-1	CASSPPGQGDTEAFF
NA	TRBV19	TRBJ2-1	CASSIRDSYNEQFF
NA	TRBV24-1	TRBJ2-3	CATSDLRQGADTQYF
NA	TRBV5-1	TRBJ2-3	CASSLESSGFTDTQYF
few	TRBV9	TRBJ1-3	CASSREGLLGNTIYF
NA	TRBV11-2	TRBJ2-5	CASSLKLNPQPSETQYF
NA	TRBV11-3	TRBJ1-4	CASSLSDRAAVEKLFF
few	TRBV5-1	TRBJ1-2	CASSLVGQGHGYTF
many	TRBV20-1	TRBJ2-5	CSARGRPPLETQYF
many	TRBV15	TRBJ1-1	CATSRRGVAEAFF
many	TRBV18	TRBJ2-3	CASSLLLDTQYF
many	TRBV3-1	TRBJ1-2	CASSQGSLNYGYTF
many	TRBV19	TRBJ1-1	CASTDGGGTEAFF
NA	TRBV6-5	TRBJ2-5	CASGYKVSRGETQYF
many	TRBV12-3/TRBV12-4	TRBJ2-1	CASSPGTAPYNEQFF
many	TRBV18	TRBJ2-5	CASSPLGLGQETQYF
NA	TRBV12-5	TRBJ2-3	CASGLVRGTGTDTQYF